This TCR beta chain is drawn from a study of multiple sclerosis patients with progressive multifocal leukoencephalopathy. Time point described: time of PML onset. Points on this clone: Its antigen is undetermined. Other DNA variants within this sample encode the same CDR3.

Study conclusions and caveats: Before and during natalizumab, the clones expanded at PML already existed.

In germline, CDR1 is SGHTA, CDR2 FQGNSA. There are 15 residues in the CDR3. The trim removed 8 bases at V and 4 bases at J, leaving 7 bases unmatched. Data came from immunoSEQ multiplex PCR; TCRdb stores just in-frame clones and leaves some out. The sample lists approximately 27,000 clones, more than 80% occurring once. The rearrangement joins TRBV7-2 to TRBJ1-5; TRBD1 matches at 11 bases. This receptor was obtained from a woman between 25 and 40 years old with progressive multifocal leukoencephalopathy. The starting material was PBMCs, obtained from a patient treated with natalizumab. In DNA, the CDR3 is TGTGCCAGCGGGAGGGACAGGGGGTGGAATCAGCCCCAGCATTTT. This gives the protein CASGRDRGWNQPQHF.